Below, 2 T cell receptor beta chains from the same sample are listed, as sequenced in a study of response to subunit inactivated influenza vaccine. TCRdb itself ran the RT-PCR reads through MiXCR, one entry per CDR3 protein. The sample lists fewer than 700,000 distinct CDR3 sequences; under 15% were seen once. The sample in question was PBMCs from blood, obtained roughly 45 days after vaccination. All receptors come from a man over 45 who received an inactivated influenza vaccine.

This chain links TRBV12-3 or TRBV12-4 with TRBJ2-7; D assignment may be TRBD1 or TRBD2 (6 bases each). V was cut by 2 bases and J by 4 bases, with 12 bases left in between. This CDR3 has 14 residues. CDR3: CASSLSGGRYEQYF. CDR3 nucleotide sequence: TGTGCCAGCAGTTTATCTGGGGGGCGGTACGAGCAGTACTTC.

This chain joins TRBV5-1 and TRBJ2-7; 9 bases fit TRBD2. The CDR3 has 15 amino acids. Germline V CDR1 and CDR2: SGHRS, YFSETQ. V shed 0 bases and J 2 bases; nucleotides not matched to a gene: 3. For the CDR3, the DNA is TGCGCCAGCAGCTTGGCTCTAGCGGGAACCTACGAGCAGTACTTC. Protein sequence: CASSLALAGTYEQYF.